These 8 T cell receptor beta chains originate from one sample sequenced in a study of shared clonotypes between healthy human individuals. Naivety among CD8 cells was defined by CD45RO negativity and positive CCR7 selection, thereby excluding terminally differentiated effector memory CD45RA+ cells. Assay used: immunoSEQ multiplex PCR; TCRdb lists only in-frame clones, some missing. The sample contains around 1,900,000 clones, 90% to 95% of which appear only once. Sequenced sample: naive CD8+ T cells from PBMCs. These receptors all stem from a man aged 18 to 30 in good health. Some clones in this sample may be carry-over from other donors' samples.

The chain recombines TRBV28 with TRBJ1-5; 7 nucleotides agree with TRBD1. The CDR3 has 14 amino acids. The germline CDR1 and CDR2 sequences are MDHEN and SYDVKM. The J segment lost 5 bases and the V segment lost 5 bases, leaving 6 bases of the junction unmatched. CDR3 sequence (DNA): TGTGCCAGCAGTGACACAGGGGACTATCAGCCCCAGCATTTT. It codes for CASSDTGDYQPQHF.

This sequence joins TRBV7-9 and TRBJ2-5; TRBD1 is a possible D gene (6 bases). The ends were cut back, 5 bases at V and 5 bases at J, with 18 bases in the middle. This CDR3 spans 15 amino acids. CDR1 is SEHNR, CDR2 FQNEAQ, per germline (reference sequence). CDR3 sequence: CASSTGTRGGETQYF. CDR3 nucleotides: TGTGCCAGCAGCACTGGGACAAGGGGCGGTGAGACCCAGTACTTC.

V is TRBV7-6 and J is TRBJ2-7; D is perhaps TRBD1 (5 bases). Trimming removed 5 bases from V and 4 bases from J, with 12 bases in between. Per germline, CDR1 SGHVS and CDR2 FNYEAQ. The CDR3 spans 13 residues. The CDR3: CASSPLKGYEQYF. In DNA, the CDR3 is TGTGCCAGCAGCCCGCTTAAGGGGTACGAGCAGTACTTC.

As concerns this clone: Germline and junction disagree at one end, which may indicate a read error. V usage is TRBV7-7 and J usage is TRBJ2-2; TRBD2 agrees at 11 bases. This CDR3 contains 17 residues. Germline V lookup: CDR1 SSHAT, CDR2 FNYEAQ (reference sequence). The CDR3 bases are TGTGCCAGCAGCCTAGCCCTTAGCGGGAGGGCCGCCGGGGAGCTGTTTTTT. This codes for CASSLALSGRAAGELFF.

Points on this clone: The same CDR3 arises from other DNA sequences in this sample as well. The chain has TRBV5-6 and TRBJ1-1, with D unclear. This CDR3 spans 13 amino acids. Trimming removed 1 base at V and 5 bases at J, with 9 bases between. CDR1 is SGHDT and CDR2 is YYEEEE in the germline V gene. In nucleotides, the CDR3 is TGTGCCAGCAGCTTGCCGCGGGGAACTGAAGCTTTCTTT. Translated: CASSLPRGTEAFF.

The V and J genes are TRBV5-6 and TRBJ2-7; 7 nucleotides match TRBD2. The CDR3 length is 14 residues. Losses at the gene ends were 3 bases for V and 5 bases for J; bases not matched to a gene: 8. Germline V gene lookup returns CDR1 SGHDT and CDR2 YYEEEE. The CDR3 nucleotides read TGTGCCAGCAGCTCGGGCGGGAGTTCCCACGAGCAGTACTTC. This sequence encodes CASSSGGSSHEQYF.

The chain links TRBV7-8 to TRBJ1-1, with 9 bases lining up with TRBD1. The germline V gene has CDR1 SGHVS and CDR2 FQNEAQ. V was pared by 4 bases and J by 3 bases, with 9 bases of the junction left unmatched. CDR3 size: 16 residues. Here the CDR3 DNA reads TGTGCCAGCAGCTCGGGGACAGGGAGAGTCCACACTGAAGCTTTCTTT. Residues: CASSSGTGRVHTEAFF. Using reference TRBV7-8 and TRBJ1-1 for the parts outside the CDR3, the full variable domain is GAGVSQSPRYKVAKRGQDVALRCDPISGHVSLFWYQQALGQGPEFLTYFQNEAQLDKSGLPSDRFFAERPEGSVSTLKIQRTQQEDSAVYLCASSSGTGRVHTEAFFGQGTRLTVV.

As regards this clone: The same CDR3 arises from other DNA sequences in this sample as well. The chain has TRBV27 and TRBJ2-7; D unclear. Deletions cut 3 bases from V and 3 bases from J, with 9 bases between. Germline V gene data show CDR1 as MNHEY and CDR2 as SMNVEV (reference sequence). The CDR3 totals 13 residues. CDR3 nucleotides: TGTGCCAGCAGTTTTGGTAGTTACTACGAGCAGTACTTC. Its protein product is CASSFGSYYEQYF.